This TCR beta chain was sequenced for a study of T cell changes during pregnancy in multiple sclerosis. Profiling relied on immunoSEQ multiplex PCR, and the TCRdb table lists in-frame clones only, not all of them. The sample contains some 100,000 clones, 90% to 95% of which appear only once. CDR1 and CDR2 (germline): SGHNT, YYREEE (reference sequence). The CDR3 sequence is 13 residues long. V lost 5 bases, J lost 7 bases, and 6 bases stayed unmatched. The sample in question was peripheral blood, obtained before pregnancy. This chain joins TRBV5-4 and TRBJ1-2, with 9 bases fitting TRBD1. This receptor was taken from a female donor with multiple sclerosis, enrolled in a pregnancy study. CDR3 protein: CASRPGTGTGYTF. The CDR3 region has the DNA TGTGCCAGCAGGCCCGGGACAGGGACTGGCTACACCTTC.